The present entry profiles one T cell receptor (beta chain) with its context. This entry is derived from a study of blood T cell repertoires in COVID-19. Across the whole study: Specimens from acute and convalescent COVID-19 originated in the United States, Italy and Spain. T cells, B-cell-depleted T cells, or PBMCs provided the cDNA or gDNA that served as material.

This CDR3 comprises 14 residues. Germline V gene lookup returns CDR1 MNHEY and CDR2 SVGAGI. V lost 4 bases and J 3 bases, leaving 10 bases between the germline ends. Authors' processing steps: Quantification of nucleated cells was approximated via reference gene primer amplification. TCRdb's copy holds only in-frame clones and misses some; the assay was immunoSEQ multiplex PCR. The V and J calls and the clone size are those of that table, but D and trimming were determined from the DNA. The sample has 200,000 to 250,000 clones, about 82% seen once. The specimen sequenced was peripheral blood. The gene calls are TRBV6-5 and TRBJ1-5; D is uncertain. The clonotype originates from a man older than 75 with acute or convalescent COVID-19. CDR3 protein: CASSLSPYNQPQHF. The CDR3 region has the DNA TGTGCCAGCAGTTTGTCCCCTTACAATCAGCCCCAGCATTTT.